Given below is one TCR beta chain in context. Its target is unknown. The CDR3 is 12 residues long. CDR1 and CDR2 from the germline V gene are KGHSH and LQKENI. V was shortened by 2 bases and J by 5 bases, with 6 bases between the two germline ends. Primers: 60 V beta forward and 13 J beta reverse. TCRdb's table, derived via immunoSEQ multiplex PCR, lists solely in-frame clones and lacks some. The top ten hold approximately 10% of the sample, which has tens of thousands of clones, around nine tenths seen once. These data are taken from a study of glioma-infiltrating T cells after dendritic cell vaccination. Study as a whole: Samples are from glioblastoma patients in Phase I and II dendritic cell vaccine trials. Three intradermal dendritic cell vaccine injections were given every two weeks. The study, taken as a whole, reports: Few patients contributed both blood and tumor specimens.

Time point meaning: after dendritic cell vaccination, including at tumor progression/relapse. This TCR came from a human donor with glioblastoma. V usage is TRBV18 and J usage is TRBJ2-5; D is undetermined. The sequences come from blood, collected after dendritic cell vaccination. The CDR3, as DNA: TGTGCCAGCTCACCAACCGGGGAGACCCAGTACTTC. Its translation: CASSPTGETQYF.